This T cell receptor (beta chain) was captured in a study of cytomegalovirus exposure and HLA in healthy donors. Of note for this clone: One end of the junction does not line up with germline, which may come from a read error.

The CDR3 runs 18 residues. Germline lookup yields CDR1 SEHNR and CDR2 FQNEAQ (reference sequence). The PCR employed 60 Vbeta primers together with 13 Jbeta primers. The repertoire was sequenced with immunoSEQ multiplex PCR; TCRdb's copy has only in-frame clones and lacks some. This sample has some 97,000 clones; approximately 80% occur once, and the top ten carry around 4%. This chain connects TRBV7-9 to TRBJ2-5; 9 nucleotides agree with TRBD2. This clonotype was obtained from a female donor in good health and CMV-seropositive. The material sequenced was PBMCs. The CDR3 loop is CSSRRLSGRGGNQETQYF. CDR3 in DNA: TGTTCCAGCAGGCGACTATCTGGGCGGGGGGGAAATCAAGAGACCCAGTACTTC.